The clone carrying this TCR beta chain was found a few times. The antigen is not known. The data originate from a study of T cells after yellow fever vaccination. Study results and caveats: Weaker overall, the secondary response nonetheless peaked faster (day 5 versus 15).

TCRdb reanalysed the 5' RACE reads using MiXCR and keeps one entry per CDR3 protein. The sample lists some 150,000 distinct CDR3 sequences, about a tenth occurring once. This CDR3 is 14 amino acids long. Trimming stripped 0 bases from V and 3 bases from J, with 7 bases between. Germline V gene sequence: CDR1 LGHDT, CDR2 YNNKEL (reference sequence). Sequenced material: CD8+ T cells sorted from PBMCs, taken 45 days after the yellow fever booster vaccination. This chain links TRBV3-1 with TRBJ2-3; D gene uncertain. The sequence was obtained from a man aged 18 to 30 who received the YFV17D yellow fever vaccine. CDR3 coding DNA: TGTGCCAGCAGCCAAGAAGGAAATACAGATACGCAGTATTTT. This encodes CASSQEGNTDTQYF.